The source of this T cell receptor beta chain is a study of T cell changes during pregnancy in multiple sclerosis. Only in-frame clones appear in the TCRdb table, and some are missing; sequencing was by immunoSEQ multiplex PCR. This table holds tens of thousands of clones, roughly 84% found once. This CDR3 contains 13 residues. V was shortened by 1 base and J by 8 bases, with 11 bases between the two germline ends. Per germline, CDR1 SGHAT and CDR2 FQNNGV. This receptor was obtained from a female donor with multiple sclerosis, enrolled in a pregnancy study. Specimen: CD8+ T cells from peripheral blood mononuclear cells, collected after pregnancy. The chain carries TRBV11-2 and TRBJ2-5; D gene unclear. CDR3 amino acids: CASSLVGLGTQYF. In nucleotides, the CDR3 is TGTGCCAGCAGCTTAGTGGGCCTTGGTACCCAGTACTTC.